Shown below are 3 T cell receptor beta chains from a single sample sequenced in a study of blood T cell repertoires in COVID-19. Generated by immunoSEQ multiplex PCR, the TCRdb table keeps only in-frame clones and is missing some. This table holds about 280,000 clones, nearly 90% found once. Sequenced material: PBMCs or T cells enriched from blood (not recorded which). The receptors were gathered from a woman aged 25 to 45 who had recovered from COVID-19.

J is TRBJ2-7 and V is TRBV19; 7 nucleotides line up with TRBD2. Trimming took 4 bases from V and 3 from J; bases not matched to a gene: 6. This CDR3 contains 14 residues. Germline CDR1 is LNHDA and CDR2 is SQIVND (reference sequence). The CDR3 region has the DNA TGTGCCAGTAGTAGGGGGGGACCAAACTACGAGCAGTACTTC. Protein product: CASSRGGPNYEQYF.

The genes are TRBV14 and TRBJ1-1, with a weak D call TRBD1 (6 bases). V dropped 0 bases and J dropped 0 bases, with 8 bases sitting between them. Germline CDR1 is SGHDN and CDR2 is FVKESK. The length of the CDR3 is 15 residues. The chain's CDR3 is CASSQEGAVNTEAFF. CDR3 coding DNA: TGTGCCAGCAGCCAAGAGGGGGCGGTGAACACTGAAGCTTTCTTT.

V is TRBV5-1 and J is TRBJ2-7, with D possibly being TRBD2 (5 bases). Germline CDR1 is SGHRS and CDR2 is YFSETQ. The CDR3 has 16 amino acids. The V and J ends lost 0 bases and 0 bases respectively, with 13 bases between them. CDR3: CASSLGPGSSSYEQYF. The CDR3 region has the DNA TGCGCCAGCAGCTTGGGGCCGGGGTCCTCCTCCTACGAGCAGTACTTC.